Shown below are 15 T cell receptor beta chains from a single sample sequenced in a study of T cell responses to AZD1222 COVID-19 vaccine. Using immunoSEQ multiplex PCR, the repertoire was profiled, and TCRdb retains in-frame clones only, with some absent. Its table records over 140,000 clones. Sequences were obtained from peripheral blood. These receptors were obtained from an adult in good health.

V usage is TRBV2 and J usage is TRBJ2-7; perhaps TRBD1 as D (6 bases). Trimming removed 7 bases at V and 2 bases at J, with 9 bases between. This CDR3 comprises 12 residues. Germline V lookup: CDR1 SNHLY, CDR2 FYNNEI. CDR3 bases: TGTGCCAGCACGAGACAGGCCTACGAGCAGTACTTC. Translation: CASTRQAYEQYF.

The rearrangement uses TRBV7-2 and TRBJ2-1, with 8 nucleotides matching TRBD2. Germline V gene sequence: CDR1 SGHTA, CDR2 FQGNSA. This CDR3 has 17 residues. The V and J ends lost 4 bases and 3 bases, in that order; junction bases with no gene match: 11. The CDR3 spells CASSSREPGGIYNEQFF. The CDR3 bases are TGTGCCAGCAGCTCAAGGGAACCGGGGGGGATCTACAATGAGCAGTTCTTC.

This rearrangement joins TRBV19 to TRBJ2-3; D ambiguous. Germline assignment: CDR1 LNHDA and CDR2 SQIVND (reference sequence). The CDR3 is 15 residues long. With 6 bases removed from V and 0 bases from J, the gap between germline ends came to 13 bases. In DNA, the CDR3 is TGTGCCAGTAGCACTGTATCGTTGAGCACAGATACGCAGTATTTT. Translation: CASSTVSLSTDTQYF.

This chain joins TRBV7-9 and TRBJ1-1; TRBD1 is a possible D gene (6 bases). Trimming took off 1 base at V and 0 bases at J, with 18 bases between the two ends. Germline V CDR1 and CDR2: SEHNR, FQNEAQ (reference sequence). This CDR3 has 18 residues. The CDR3 DNA sequence: TGTGCCAGCAGCTTAGGACCGGGGGCGCGTGCCATGAACACTGAAGCTTTCTTT. Encoded protein: CASSLGPGARAMNTEAFF.

V is TRBV13 and J is TRBJ2-3, with D possibly TRBD2 on 6 matching bases. CDR3 length: 15 amino acids. The ends were cut back, 5 bases at V and 4 bases at J, with 16 bases in the middle. The germline V gene encodes CDR1 PRHDT and CDR2 FYEKMQ (reference sequence). For the CDR3, the DNA is TGTGCCAGCAGCACCGGGCCACGGAGGGCAGATACGCAGTATTTT. Translated, it gives CASSTGPRRADTQYF.

A note on this clone: Other DNA sequences in this specimen translate into the identical CDR3. The V call is TRBV6-5, the J call TRBJ1-2; D not resolved. The CDR3 is 15 amino acids. Between the trimmed V and J ends, which lost 0 bases and 2 bases, there was a span of 10 bases. Germline loops: CDR1 MNHEY, CDR2 SVGAGI. The CDR3 DNA follows: TGTGCCAGCAGTTACTCGGGTCGGGGAAACTATGGCTACACCTTC. Amino acids: CASSYSGRGNYGYTF.

The V gene is TRBV19, the J gene TRBJ1-5; D is possibly TRBD1 (6 bases). CDR1 LNHDA and CDR2 SQIVND come from the germline V gene (reference sequence). CDR3 length: 15 residues. Trimming shortened V by 5 bases and J by 2 bases, and 13 bases separated the two germline ends. The CDR3 DNA reads as TGTGCCAGTAGTCTTCAGGGGTTTGGCAATCAGCCCCAGCATTTT. Translating it yields CASSLQGFGNQPQHF.

The V call is TRBV5-1, the J call TRBJ1-1; 7 bases fit TRBD1. J gave up 4 bases and V 1 base, and 7 bases lay outside the gene matches. Germline CDR1 is SGHRS and CDR2 is YFSETQ. The CDR3 extends over 15 amino acids. The CDR3 loop reads CASSLFGNRGTEAFF. The CDR3 DNA sequence: TGCGCCAGCAGCTTGTTCGGCAACAGGGGCACTGAAGCTTTCTTT.

The chain recombines TRBV3-1 (or the pseudogene TRBV3-2) with TRBJ1-4, with D possibly matching TRBD1 (6 bases). V was clipped by 0 bases and J by 7 bases, with 21 bases between them. This CDR3 region has 18 residues. The germline gives CDR1 LGHDT, CDR2 YNNKEL (reference sequence). CDR3: CASSQDNPPGRGAEKLFF. The CDR3 DNA is TGTGCCAGCAGCCAAGATAACCCTCCCGGCAGGGGAGCTGAAAAACTGTTTTTT.

The chain employs TRBV5-1 and TRBJ2-3; either TRBD1 or TRBD2 may supply D (5 bases each). V was pared by 5 bases and J by 2 bases, with 18 bases between. The CDR3 is 16 amino acids. Per germline, CDR1 SGHRS and CDR2 YFSETQ. The CDR3 sequence: CASRGIPGPNTDTQYF. The CDR3 nucleotides are TGCGCCAGCAGAGGGATACCGGGACCCAACACAGATACGCAGTATTTT.

The rearrangement links TRBV4-3 to TRBJ1-4; D gene uncertain. This CDR3 has 15 amino acids. Trimming shortened V by 1 base and J by 7 bases, and 13 bases separated the two germline ends. Germline loops: CDR1 LGHNA, CDR2 YSLEER. CDR3 in DNA: TGCGCCAGCAGCCAAGTCCGGGAGCGGGGTGAAAAACTGTTTTTT. Translating gives CASSQVRERGEKLFF.

As DNA, the CDR3 is TGTGCCAGCAGCCGCCAGACGGGTCAGCCCCAGCATTTT. Translation: CASSRQTGQPQHF. This sequence joins TRBV7-2 and TRBJ1-5; D not resolved. CDR1 SGHTA and CDR2 FQGNSA come from the germline V gene. The CDR3 consists of 13 residues. Trimming took off 5 bases at V and 6 bases at J, with 11 bases between the two ends.

The V gene is TRBV19, the J gene TRBJ1-1; D ambiguous. Between the trimmed V and J ends, which lost 5 bases and 0 bases, there was a span of 7 bases. CDR1 and CDR2 from the germline V gene are LNHDA and SQIVND (reference sequence). CDR3 length: 13 amino acids. The CDR3 sequence is CASSLLMNTEAFF. In DNA, the CDR3 is TGTGCCAGTAGTTTATTGATGAACACTGAAGCTTTCTTT.

The V gene is TRBV2, the J gene TRBJ1-1, with TRBD1 matching over 9 bases. Germline loops: CDR1 SNHLY, CDR2 FYNNEI. Losses at the gene ends were 10 bases for V and 5 bases for J; bases not matched to a gene: 8. The CDR3 has 13 residues. In DNA, the CDR3 is TGTGCCATCACACAGGGGGCGAGAACTGAAGCTTTCTTT. Its protein is CAITQGARTEAFF.

The V gene is TRBV5-8, the J gene TRBJ1-3; maybe TRBD1 (5 bases). The CDR3 covers 13 residues. V lost 2 bases, J lost 4 bases, and 7 bases lay in between. CDR1 is SGHTS, CDR2 YDEGEE, per germline. The CDR3 sequence is CASSLRGGNTIYF. The DNA of the CDR3 is TGTGCCAGCAGCTTAAGGGGCGGAAACACCATATATTTT.